Reported below is one T cell receptor (beta chain). As yet, its antigen is unknown. Making each TCR library took roughly 3,400 ng of total RNA. TCRdb re-called the 5' RACE reads and catalogs CDR3 proteins one per entry, DNA excluded. Its table records about 450,000 distinct CDR3 sequences. These data originate in a study of monozygotic twins with inflammatory bowel disease. Findings and limits, study-wide: Part of the variability in patient repertoires may have come from differing immunosuppressive treatments. TCRbeta inverse Simpson diversity was decreased in IBD patients versus healthy co-twins.

Germline V gene sequence: CDR1 MNHNS, CDR2 SASEGT. The CDR3 has 18 residues. This TCR came from a human donor with ulcerative colitis or Crohn's disease, or a healthy co-twin of an affected twin (not recorded which). The chain recombines TRBV6-1 with TRBJ1-6. Input material: blood. The CDR3 here is CASSPRFMMATKNSPLHF.